This T cell receptor (beta chain) was documented in a study of molecular identifiers for immune sequencing clone quantification. This clonotype was found many times. TCRdb itself ran the PCR reads through MiXCR, one entry per CDR3 protein. The sample yields around 470,000 distinct CDR3 sequences, 25% seen once. CDR1 and CDR2 from the germline V gene are MNHNY and SVGAGI (reference sequence). The V end lost 7 bases, the J end lost 1 base, and 8 bases lay between the germline ends. This CDR3 is built from 14 residues. The chain carries TRBV6-6 and TRBJ2-6, with unresolved D. Sequenced: naive CD8+ T cells from blood, with Jurkat cell RNA spiked in. Subset in this sample: FACS-sorted CD8+CD4-CCR7+CD45RA+ naive T cells. The source of this sequence is a human donor in good health. Some libraries in this study had Jurkat cell RNA spiked in. The CDR3 nucleotides are TGTGCCAGCAATCGCGGATCTGGGGCCAACGTCCTGACTTTC. This gives the protein CASNRGSGANVLTF.